The 5 T cell receptor beta chains presented below share a single source sample, sequenced in a study of CD8 T cells in Susac syndrome. Reverse transcription of about 0.5 to 1 ug RNA used random hexamers. Using its own MiXCR run on the immunoSEQ multiplex PCR reads, TCRdb lists one record per CDR3 protein. The table lists a few hundred thousand distinct CDR3 sequences, 75% to 90% of them singletons. Sequences were obtained from CD8+ T cells from PBMCs. These receptors all come from a human donor with multiple sclerosis.

This sequence joins TRBV11-2 and TRBJ2-7, with 9 bases lining up with TRBD2. The CDR3 covers 17 residues. J lost 6 bases, V lost 1 base, and 13 bases had no gene match. Germline V lookup: CDR1 SGHAT, CDR2 FQNNGV. The CDR3 DNA is TGTGCCAGCAGCTTAGCCCCTGTCTTGCGGGAGGGCCGCGAGCAGTACTTC. Its protein is CASSLAPVLREGREQYF.

The CDR3 DNA is TGTGCCAGTAGTATAGGGACCGGGGGATACAATGAGCAGTTCTTC. This sequence encodes CASSIGTGGYNEQFF. J is TRBJ2-1 and V is TRBV19; a possible D gene is TRBD2 (6 bases). The CDR3 is 15 residues long. Germline V gene sequence: CDR1 LNHDA, CDR2 SQIVND (reference sequence). The V and J ends lost 1 base and 4 bases respectively, with 11 bases between them.

The J gene is TRBJ2-1, the V gene TRBV19, with 11 nucleotides matching TRBD2. The germline V gene has CDR1 LNHDA and CDR2 SQIVND (reference sequence). The CDR3 totals 15 residues. J lost 3 bases, V lost 4 bases, and 2 bases had no gene match. The DNA of the CDR3 is TGTGCCAGTAGTAAGGGACTAGCGGACTACAATGAGCAGTTCTTC. Protein product: CASSKGLADYNEQFF. Supplemented by reference TRBV19 and TRBJ2-1, the full variable domain reads DGGITQSPKYLFRKEGQNVTLSCEQNLNHDAMYWYRQDPGQGLRLIYYSQIVNDFQKGDIAEGYSVSREKKESFPLTVTSAQKNPTAFYLCASSKGLADYNEQFFGPGTRLTVL.

This chain links TRBV2 with TRBJ1-1; no clear D gene. Germline CDR1 is SNHLY and CDR2 is FYNNEI. V was cut by 2 bases and J by 1 base, with 11 bases left in between. CDR3 length: 15 amino acids. The CDR3 protein is CASSEMGEGNTEAFF. As DNA, the CDR3 is TGTGCCAGCAGTGAAATGGGCGAAGGGAACACTGAAGCTTTCTTT.

The chain is built from TRBV5-6 and TRBJ1-2, with D uncertain. The V gene's germline CDR1 is SGHDT and CDR2 YYEEEE. The CDR3 is 13 residues long. Trimming took off 2 bases at V and 5 bases at J, with 10 bases between the two ends. The CDR3 DNA is TGTGCCAGCAGCTTCGGAAAAGATTATGGCTACACCTTC. Residues: CASSFGKDYGYTF.